This is a list of T cell receptor beta chains from one sample in a study of T cells expressing NK-cell markers. Following a re-call of the 5' RACE reads, TCRdb has one entry per CDR3 protein and lacks DNA. The listing contains more than 400,000 distinct CDR3 sequences. The sequencing input was blood T cells: a sorted CD56 or NKG2C T cell subset, CD4+ or CD8+ T cells, or bulk PBMC T cells (not recorded which). The receptors shown here come from a woman between 18 and 75 years old in good health. The CDR3 runs from the conserved cysteine through the conserved F or W. The order of the fields is V gene, J gene, CDR3 protein.

V: TRBV7-9
J: TRBJ1-4
CDR3: CASSLGGSTNEKLFF

V: TRBV4-3
J: TRBJ2-7
CDR3: CASSPSYRGSYEQYF

V: TRBV29-1
J: TRBJ1-1
CDR3: CSVEWYGAPSAEAFF

V: TRBV7-9
J: TRBJ2-7
CDR3: CASSLGQGAAYEQYF

V: TRBV29-1
J: TRBJ2-1
CDR3: CSVRLATYNEQFF

V: TRBV12-3/TRBV12-4
J: TRBJ2-3
CDR3: CATKREFTDTQYF

V: TRBV20-1
J: TRBJ2-1
CDR3: CSARPGGRYNEQFF

V: TRBV30
J: TRBJ2-1
CDR3: CASNHLGSSYNEQFF

V: TRBV6-2/TRBV6-3
J: TRBJ2-7
CDR3: CASSYGAGTYEQYF

V: TRBV4-3
J: TRBJ2-1
CDR3: CASSLEDRNNEQFF

V: TRBV12-3/TRBV12-4
J: TRBJ2-2
CDR3: CASSRTGLNTGELFF

V: TRBV4-1
J: TRBJ1-6
CDR3: CASSPPPFLTLHF

V: TRBV12-3/TRBV12-4
J: TRBJ1-5
CDR3: CASRPQEGGGQPQHF

V: TRBV27
J: TRBJ2-3
CDR3: CASSRRSGSTDTQYF

V: TRBV5-6
J: TRBJ2-1
CDR3: CASSFRADLNEQFF

V: TRBV6-1
J: TRBJ2-5
CDR3: CASTGTGAPKETQYF

V: TRBV6-1
J: TRBJ2-5
CDR3: CASSELPGMRETQYF

V: TRBV20-1
J: TRBJ1-2
CDR3: CSAREETLFNYGYTF

V: TRBV6-5
J: TRBJ1-2
CDR3: CASSYSVFGGRVYGYTF

V: TRBV4-1
J: TRBJ2-2
CDR3: CASSLGTSGNTGELFF

V: TRBV3-1
J: TRBJ2-5
CDR3: CASTREGGVETQYF

V: TRBV20-1
J: TRBJ2-2
CDR3: CSADIGEGTGELFF

V: TRBV20-1
J: TRBJ2-1
CDR3: CSATKGVGEQFF

V: TRBV15
J: TRBJ2-3
CDR3: CATSRIQRSSTDTQYF

V: TRBV12-3/TRBV12-4
J: TRBJ2-3
CDR3: CASSFATGGKSDTQYF

V: TRBV20-1
J: TRBJ2-1
CDR3: CSARDPSGDNEQFF

V: TRBV20-1
J: TRBJ1-1
CDR3: CSARESRRGMNTEAFF

V: TRBV4-3
J: TRBJ1-4
CDR3: CASSQMGVGLSEKLFF

V: TRBV20-1
J: TRBJ2-3
CDR3: CSARRPRDTDTQYF

V: TRBV5-6
J: TRBJ2-7
CDR3: CASSRRTGGGYEQYF

V: TRBV12-3/TRBV12-4
J: TRBJ1-2
CDR3: CASSMGQGEGGYTF

V: TRBV6-5
J: TRBJ2-7
CDR3: CASSYWQNREEQYF

V: TRBV10-3
J: TRBJ2-7
CDR3: CAISERAALSYEQYF

V: TRBV7-8
J: TRBJ1-4
CDR3: CASSARQGSGEKLFF

V: TRBV29-1
J: TRBJ2-3
CDR3: CSVGLAGLTDTQYF

V: TRBV25-1
J: TRBJ2-1
CDR3: CASSRGNTYNEQFF

V: TRBV6-2/TRBV6-3
J: TRBJ2-1
CDR3: CASTSGDRLFNEQFF

V: TRBV7-2
J: TRBJ1-5
CDR3: CASSLPGTGNQPQHF

V: TRBV29-1
J: TRBJ2-1
CDR3: CSVEGSHQHSEQFF

V: TRBV9
J: TRBJ2-2
CDR3: CASSVVTRRGTGELFF